This entry concerns a single TCR beta chain. The sample originates from a study of T cell changes during pregnancy in multiple sclerosis. Produced via immunoSEQ multiplex PCR; TCRdb's table is partial and in-frame only. Of 85,000 to 90,000 clones in the sample, 90% to 95% were seen once. This TCR was sampled from a female donor in good health, enrolled as a control in a pregnancy study. This material consisted of peripheral blood, taken after pregnancy.

CDR3 bases: TGTGCCAGCAGCCTCTCAGGGCGGAACACCGGGGAGCTGTTTTTT. Amino acid sequence: CASSLSGRNTGELFF. The rearrangement links TRBV6-1 to TRBJ2-2; perhaps TRBD1 as D (5 bases). Germline CDR1 MNHNS, CDR2 SASEGT. Trimming shortened V by 6 bases and J by 1 base, and 12 bases separated the two germline ends. This CDR3 comprises 15 residues.